The clone carrying this T cell receptor (beta chain) appeared a few times. Germline V lookup: CDR1 KGHSH, CDR2 LQKENI. Trimming stripped 2 bases from V and 5 bases from J, with 9 bases between. CDR3 length equals 14 residues. The data originate from a study of CD8 T cells in ankylosing spondylitis. TCRdb itself ran the 5' RACE reads through MiXCR, one entry per CDR3 protein. The data show some 140,000 distinct CDR3 sequences, 7% to 10% seen once. Material: synovial fluid, either unsorted or a sorted T cell fraction (not recorded which). The clonotype was recovered from a male donor with ankylosing spondylitis. The chain combines TRBV18 with TRBJ2-2; a possible D gene is TRBD2 (6 bases). As DNA, the CDR3 is TGTGCCAGCTCACCAGGGACTGATACCGGGGAGCTGTTTTTT. It is translated as CASSPGTDTGELFF.